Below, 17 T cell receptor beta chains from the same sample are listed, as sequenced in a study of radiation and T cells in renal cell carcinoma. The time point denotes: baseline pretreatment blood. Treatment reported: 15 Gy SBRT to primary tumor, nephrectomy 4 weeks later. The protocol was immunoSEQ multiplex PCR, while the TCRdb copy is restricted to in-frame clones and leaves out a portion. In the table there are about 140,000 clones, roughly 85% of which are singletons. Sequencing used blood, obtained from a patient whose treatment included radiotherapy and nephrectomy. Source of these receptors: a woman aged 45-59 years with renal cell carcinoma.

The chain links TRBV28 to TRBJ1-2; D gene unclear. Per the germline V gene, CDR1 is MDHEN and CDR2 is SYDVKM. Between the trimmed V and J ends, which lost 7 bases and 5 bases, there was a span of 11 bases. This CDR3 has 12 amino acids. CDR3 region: CASMGWTYGYTF. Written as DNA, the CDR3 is TGTGCCAGCATGGGGTGGACTTATGGCTACACCTTC.

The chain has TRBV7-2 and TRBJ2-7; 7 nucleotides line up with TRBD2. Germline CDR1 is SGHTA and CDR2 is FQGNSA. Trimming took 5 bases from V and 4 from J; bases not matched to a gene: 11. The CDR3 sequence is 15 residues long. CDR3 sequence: CASSPRSGTAYEQYF. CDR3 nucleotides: TGTGCCAGCAGCCCCAGAAGCGGGACGGCGTACGAGCAGTACTTC.

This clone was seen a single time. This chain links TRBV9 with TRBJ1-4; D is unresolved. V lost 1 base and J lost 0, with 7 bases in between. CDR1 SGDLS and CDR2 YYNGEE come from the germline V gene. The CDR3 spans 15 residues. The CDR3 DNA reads TGTGCCAGCAGCGTACAACCCTCAACTAATGAAAAACTGTTTTTT. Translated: CASSVQPSTNEKLFF.

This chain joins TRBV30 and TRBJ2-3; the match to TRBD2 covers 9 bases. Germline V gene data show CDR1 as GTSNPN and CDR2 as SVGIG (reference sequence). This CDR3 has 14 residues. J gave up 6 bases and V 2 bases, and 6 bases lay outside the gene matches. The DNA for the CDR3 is TGTGCCTGGAGTAAGCGGGGGGCAGGGGATACGCAGTATTTT. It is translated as CAWSKRGAGDTQYF.

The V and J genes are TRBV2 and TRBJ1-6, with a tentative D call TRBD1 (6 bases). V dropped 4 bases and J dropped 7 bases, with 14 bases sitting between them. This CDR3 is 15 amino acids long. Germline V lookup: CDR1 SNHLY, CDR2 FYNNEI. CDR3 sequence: CASSAGQKLNSPLHF. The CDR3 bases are TGTGCCAGCAGTGCTGGACAGAAGCTAAATTCACCCCTCCACTTT.

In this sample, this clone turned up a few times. The CDR3 DNA reads as TGTGCCAGCAGTCGACAGGGCTACACCTTC. Its protein product is CASSRQGYTF. The chain recombines TRBV9 with TRBJ1-2; D possibly corresponds to TRBD1 (5 bases). Germline CDR1 reads SGDLS; CDR2 reads YYNGEE. CDR3 length equals 10 residues. Trimming stripped 5 bases from V and 8 bases from J, with 7 bases between.

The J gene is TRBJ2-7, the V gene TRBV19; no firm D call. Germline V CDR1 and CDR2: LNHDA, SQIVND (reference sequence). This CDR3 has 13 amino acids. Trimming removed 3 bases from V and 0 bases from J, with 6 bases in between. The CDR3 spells CASSMQLSYEQYF. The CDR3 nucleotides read TGTGCCAGTAGTATGCAACTCTCCTACGAGCAGTACTTC.

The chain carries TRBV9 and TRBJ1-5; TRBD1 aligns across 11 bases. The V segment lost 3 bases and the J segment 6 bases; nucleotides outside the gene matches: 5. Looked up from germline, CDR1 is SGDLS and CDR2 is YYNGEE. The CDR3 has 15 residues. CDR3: CASSAGTGGTQPQHF. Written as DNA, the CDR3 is TGTGCCAGCAGCGCCGGGACAGGGGGGACTCAGCCCCAGCATTTT.

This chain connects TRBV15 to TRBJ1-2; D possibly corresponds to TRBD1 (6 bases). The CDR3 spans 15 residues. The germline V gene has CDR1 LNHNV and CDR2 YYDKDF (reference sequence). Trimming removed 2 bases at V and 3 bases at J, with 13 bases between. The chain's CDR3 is CATSRQQRQDYGYTF. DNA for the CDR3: TGTGCCACCAGCAGACAGCAAAGACAGGACTATGGCTACACCTTC. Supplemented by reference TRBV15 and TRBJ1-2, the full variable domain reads DAMVIQNPRYQVTQFGKPVTLSCSQTLNHNVMYWYQQKSSQAPKLLFHYYDKDFNNEADTPDNFQSRRPNTSFCFLDIRSPGLGDTAMYLCATSRQQRQDYGYTFGSGTRLTVV.

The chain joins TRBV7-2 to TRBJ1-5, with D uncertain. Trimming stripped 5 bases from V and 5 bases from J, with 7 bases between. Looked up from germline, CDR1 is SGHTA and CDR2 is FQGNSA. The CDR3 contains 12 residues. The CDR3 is CASSVDYQPQHF. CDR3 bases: TGTGCCAGCAGCGTCGACTATCAGCCCCAGCATTTT.

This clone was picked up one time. CDR3 amino acids: CASSLEGTDIEAFF. DNA for the CDR3: TGCGCCAGCAGCTTGGAGGGGACGGATATTGAAGCTTTCTTT. The chain carries TRBV5-1 and TRBJ1-1; tentatively, D is TRBD1 (5 bases). Germline V gene data show CDR1 as SGHRS and CDR2 as YFSETQ. CDR3 length: 14 amino acids. Trimming took off 0 bases at V and 7 bases at J, with 13 bases between the two ends.

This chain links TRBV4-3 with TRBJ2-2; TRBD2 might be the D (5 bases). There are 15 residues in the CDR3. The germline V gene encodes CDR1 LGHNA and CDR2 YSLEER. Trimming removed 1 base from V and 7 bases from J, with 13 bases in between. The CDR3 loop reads CASSQGPPGIGELFF. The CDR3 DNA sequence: TGCGCCAGCAGCCAAGGTCCGCCGGGGATCGGGGAGCTGTTTTTT.

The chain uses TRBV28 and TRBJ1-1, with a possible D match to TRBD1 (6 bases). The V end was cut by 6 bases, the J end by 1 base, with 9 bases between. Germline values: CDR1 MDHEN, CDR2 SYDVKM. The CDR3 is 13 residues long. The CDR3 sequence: CASRTQGNTEAFF. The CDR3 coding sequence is TGTGCCAGCAGGACACAGGGGAACACTGAAGCTTTCTTT.

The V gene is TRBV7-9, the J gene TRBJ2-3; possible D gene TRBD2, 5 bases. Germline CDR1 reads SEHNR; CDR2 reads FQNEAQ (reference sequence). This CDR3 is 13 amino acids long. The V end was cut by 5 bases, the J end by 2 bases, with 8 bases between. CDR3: CASSGLTTDTQYF. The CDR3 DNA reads TGTGCCAGCAGCGGACTGACCACAGATACGCAGTATTTT.

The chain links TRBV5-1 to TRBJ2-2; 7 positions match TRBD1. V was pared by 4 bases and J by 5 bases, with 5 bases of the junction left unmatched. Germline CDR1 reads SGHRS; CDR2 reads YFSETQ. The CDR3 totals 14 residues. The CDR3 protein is CASSPGTETGELFF. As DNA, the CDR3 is TGCGCCAGCAGCCCCGGGACAGAGACCGGGGAGCTGTTTTTT. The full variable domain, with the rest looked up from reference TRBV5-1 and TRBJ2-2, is KAGVTQTPRYLIKTRGQQVTLSCSPISGHRSVSWYQQTPGQGLQFLFEYFSETQRNKGNFPGRFSGRQFSNSRSEMNVSTLELGDSALYLCASSPGTETGELFFGEGSRLTVL.

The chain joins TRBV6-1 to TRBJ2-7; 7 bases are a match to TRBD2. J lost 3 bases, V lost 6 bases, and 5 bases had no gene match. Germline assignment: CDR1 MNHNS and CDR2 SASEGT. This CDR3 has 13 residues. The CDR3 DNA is TGTGCCAGCAGCAAAGGGGAGGGCTACGAGCAGTACTTC. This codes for CASSKGEGYEQYF.

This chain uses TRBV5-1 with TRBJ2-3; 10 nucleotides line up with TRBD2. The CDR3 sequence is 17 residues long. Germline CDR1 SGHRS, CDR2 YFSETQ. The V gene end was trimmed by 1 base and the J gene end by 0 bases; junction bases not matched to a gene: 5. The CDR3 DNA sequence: TGCGCCAGCAGCTTGACTAGCGGGACCGCTAGCACAGATACGCAGTATTTT. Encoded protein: CASSLTSGTASTDTQYF.